Listed below are T cell receptor beta chains from one sample, sequenced in a study of breast tumors, draining lymph nodes, adjacent tissues. TCRdb passed the multiplex PCR reads through MiXCR, listing each CDR3 protein once. The sample has about 220,000 distinct CDR3 sequences, less than 40% seen once. Sequences were obtained from axillary lymph node tissue. The receptors were gathered from a female donor with breast cancer. Some clones in this sample may be carry-over from other donors' samples. The CDR3 runs from the conserved cysteine through the conserved F or W. The D gene is left open where the match is weak. Only some rows state a clone size, as once, few, many or a class for expanded clones.

J gene,D gene,clone size,V gene,CDR3 DNA,CDR3 protein
TRBJ1-2,NA,many,TRBV7-2,TGTGCCAGCAGCTTAAGGCAGGTCATGAACTATGGCTACACCTTC,CASSLRQVMNYGYTF
TRBJ2-7,NA,many,TRBV11-2,TGTGCCAGCAGCTTTAGAGACGAGCAGTACTTC,CASSFRDEQYF
TRBJ1-3,NA,many,TRBV9,TGTGCCAGCAGCGTCTTGGACAGCCTCTCTGGAAACACCATATATTTT,CASSVLDSLSGNTIYF
TRBJ2-7,TRBD1,NA,TRBV12-5,TGTGCTAGTGGTTTGCCGCCGGGACAGGGTCCCTACGAGCAGTACTTC,CASGLPPGQGPYEQYF
TRBJ2-2,NA,few,TRBV6-5,TGTGCCAGCAGTTCGCCCCGACAGGCGTCCGGACAAGAAAACACCGGGGAGCTGTTTTTT,CASSSPRQASGQENTGELFF
TRBJ2-3,NA,NA,TRBV7-2,TGTGCCAGCAGCTTATATGGGGGGCCTAGCACAGATACGCAGTATTTT,CASSLYGGPSTDTQYF
TRBJ2-4,NA,NA,TRBV5-1,TGCGCCAGCAGCTTGGGTCCTTTCGGGAGTGGTGAAAACATTCAGTACTTC,CASSLGPFGSGENIQYF
TRBJ2-7,NA,many,TRBV24-1,TGTGCCACCAGTGGAGGGGCGGTGGAGTTCTACGAGCAGTACTTC,CATSGGAVEFYEQYF
TRBJ2-2,TRBD2,many,TRBV11-3,TGTGCCAGCAGCTTAGACGTAGCGGGGACCGGGGAGCTGTTTTTT,CASSLDVAGTGELFF
TRBJ2-2,NA,NA,TRBV5-6,TGTGCCAGCAGCTTCGGCACAGCCACCGGGGAGCTGTTTTTT,CASSFGTATGELFF
TRBJ2-7,NA,NA,TRBV2,TGTGCCAGCAGCCCCTTCCGGGACACCGCACCCTTC,CASSPFRDTAPF
TRBJ2-7,TRBD2,NA,TRBV20-1,TGCAGTGCTAGAGATCCCATAGCGGGAACCTACGAGCAGTACTTC,CSARDPIAGTYEQYF
TRBJ1-4,TRBD1,NA,TRBV6-5,TGTGCCAGCAGCCCGGGACAGGGGGGCGGTGAAAAACTGTTTTTT,CASSPGQGGGEKLFF
TRBJ2-7,NA,NA,TRBV6-2/TRBV6-3,TGTGCCAGCAGTTACCATGCCGGTTACGAGCAGTACTTC,CASSYHAGYEQYF
TRBJ1-2,NA,once,TRBV20-1,TGCAGTGGTTGGGAGGGGTCGGAAGGCTCCACCTTC,CSGWEGSEGSTF
TRBJ2-5,TRBD1,many,TRBV24-1,TGTGCCACCAGTGATCCCGGGGACAGGGCCCCAGAGACCCAGTACTTC,CATSDPGDRAPETQYF
TRBJ1-5,TRBD1,many,TRBV6-6,TGTGCCAGCAGTACCAGGGGGTATCAGCCCCAGCATTTT,CASSTRGYQPQHF
TRBJ1-2,NA,many,TRBV30,TGTGCCTGGAGGATCCCAGGGGCATATACCTATGGCTACACCTTC,CAWRIPGAYTYGYTF
TRBJ2-7,TRBD2,many,TRBV7-9,TGTGCCAGCAGCCCTAGCGGGAACCGCGAGCAGTACTTC,CASSPSGNREQYF
TRBJ2-7,TRBD2,medium-sized,TRBV2,TGTGCCAGCAGGGGGACTAGCGGCGCCTACGAGCAGTACTTC,CASRGTSGAYEQYF
TRBJ2-1,NA,NA,TRBV7-2,TGTGCCAGCAGCAGATCAGGGCTTTTCCCCAATGAGCAGTTCTTC,CASSRSGLFPNEQFF
TRBJ1-1,NA,once,TRBV6-6,TGTGCCAGCCACTGGGGGACATTCATGAACACTGAAGCTTTCTTT,CASHWGTFMNTEAFF
TRBJ2-7,NA,NA,TRBV20-1,TGCAGTGCTAGGAGGGGCTCCAGCTCCTACGAGCAGTACTTC,CSARRGSSSYEQYF
TRBJ2-2,TRBD2,NA,TRBV12-3/TRBV12-4,TGTGCCAGCAGTCCCTTAGCGGGGGCCGTCGGGGAGCTGTTTTTT,CASSPLAGAVGELFF
TRBJ1-2,TRBD1,many,TRBV13,TGTGCCAGCGCTGATAGGGGGCCGGGCTATGGCTACACCTTC,CASADRGPGYGYTF
TRBJ1-5,NA,many,TRBV7-8,TGTGCCAGCAGCTTAGCCGGTGGGGCCAGCTCTCTTCTTCAGCCCCAGCATTTT,CASSLAGGASSLLQPQHF
TRBJ2-7,TRBD1,NA,TRBV20-1,TGCAGTGCTGAGGGACAGGGCGGCAACGAGCAGTACTTC,CSAEGQGGNEQYF
TRBJ2-5,NA,many,TRBV24-1,TGTGCCACCAGTGATAGAGTGGCGGAGACCCAGTACTTC,CATSDRVAETQYF
TRBJ2-1,TRBD2,many,TRBV7-8,TGTGCCAGCAGCCCATATGAGGCGGGAGGCTACAATGAGCAGTTCTTC,CASSPYEAGGYNEQFF